This paragraph reports one T cell receptor (beta chain). This sample was taken from a study of blood T cell repertoires in COVID-19. Study background: Acute and convalescent COVID-19 samples came from the United States, Italy and Spain.

Participants were aged about 18 to 89 years, lived in around 22 US areas, and enrolled virtually. Cohorts were determined from participant-reported clinical history. Under the authors' procedure: Researchers report that nucleated cell counts were estimated from reference gene primer amplification. Repertoires were generated with immunoSEQ multiplex PCR, while TCRdb's copy carries only in-frame clones and drops some. The V and J calls and the clone size are those of that table, but D and trimming were determined from the DNA. The sample includes about 190,000 clones, 82% of them seen just once. Germline CDR1 reads ENHRY; CDR2 reads SYGVKD. This CDR3 contains 16 residues. V lost 3 bases and J lost 4; bases outside the gene matches: 9.

The sequenced material came from PBMCs or T cells enriched from blood (not recorded which). This receptor was identified in a woman aged 55 to 70 with acute COVID-19. This rearrangement joins TRBV10-3 to TRBJ1-1; 9 positions agree with TRBD1. DNA for the CDR3: TGTGCCATCAGTGACCCGGGACAGGGAGGGGTCACTGAAGCTTTCTTT. It specifies CAISDPGQGGVTEAFF.